This TCR beta chain appears in the sequencing data of a study of cytomegalovirus exposure and HLA in healthy donors. Regarding this clone: Its antigen is still unknown.

General study findings and limits: Per a later analysis, roughly 17,000 TCR beta sequences showed association with HLA alleles at 0.05 false discovery rate.

Vbeta (60) and Jbeta (13) primers were used in the PCR. Using immunoSEQ multiplex PCR, the repertoire was profiled, and TCRdb retains in-frame clones only, with some absent. The sample holds some 96,000 clones; 70% to 80% are singletons and the top ten take less than 10%. Germline V gene data show CDR1 as SNHLY and CDR2 as FYNNEI. J was trimmed by 4 bases and V by 6 bases; bases with no gene match: 4. The CDR3 sequence is 13 residues long. The sequence was collected from a female donor in good health and CMV-seronegative. The V call is TRBV2, the J call TRBJ1-1; TRBD1 matches 8 bases. Sequencing used PBMCs. CDR3 DNA sequence: TGTGCCAGCAGGATACAGGGGGTCACTGAAGCTTTCTTT. It is translated as CASRIQGVTEAFF.